A single count supports the clone carrying this T cell receptor (beta chain). The antigen remains undetermined. The sample is drawn from a study of beta chain features in type 1 diabetes. Study-level points and caveats: In the patient group, naive, central memory and Treg TCRB repertoires seemed more alike than in the healthy donor group. Patients with Type 1 diabetes showed moderately but significantly shorter TCRB CDR3s in all four CD4+ subsets. Fewer insertions but more deletions were seen at VDJ junctions in type 1 diabetes patients.

J was trimmed by 7 bases and V by 1 base; bases with no gene match: 16. This CDR3 has 18 residues. The germline CDR1 and CDR2 sequences are SGHTA and FQGNSA. Purities over 95% were achieved in all sorted populations. Of the isolated RNA, all was reverse transcribed, and so the sequenced material was expressed TCRB transcripts. Data came from immunoSEQ multiplex PCR; TCRdb stores just in-frame clones and leaves some out. The data show about 620,000 clones, around 15% seen once. The specimen sequenced was naive CD4+ T cells from blood. The chain uses TRBV7-2 and TRBJ1-2; 9 positions match TRBD1. The receptor comes from a man between 18 and 29 years old in good health. CDR3 DNA sequence: TGTGCCAGCAGCTTAGATAATACCGGGAGAGACAGGGGGATTGGCTACACCTTC. Amino acids: CASSLDNTGRDRGIGYTF.